The 4 T cell receptor beta chains below all came from one sample that was sequenced in a study of blood T cell repertoires in COVID-19. The repertoire was sequenced with immunoSEQ multiplex PCR; TCRdb's copy has only in-frame clones and lacks some. The table shows 150,000 to 200,000 clones, with 70% to 90% occurring only once. Sequencing was done on a sample of peripheral blood. These receptors were collected from a woman in her seventies with acute or convalescent COVID-19.

J is TRBJ1-4 and V is TRBV28, with a possible D match to TRBD1 (5 bases). Germline V CDR1 and CDR2: MDHEN, SYDVKM. CDR3 length equals 15 residues. With 3 bases removed from V and 6 bases from J, the gap between germline ends came to 14 bases. CDR3 protein: CASSFDQGSYEKLFF. In DNA form, the CDR3 reads TGTGCCAGCAGTTTCGACCAGGGATCGTATGAAAAACTGTTTTTT.

The chain is built from TRBV18 and TRBJ1-2, with 10 bases matching TRBD1. This CDR3 spans 15 amino acids. The V segment lost 6 bases and the J segment 4 bases; nucleotides outside the gene matches: 8. Germline loops: CDR1 KGHSH, CDR2 LQKENI. Here the CDR3 reads CASSYRDRGPYGYTF. The CDR3 region has the DNA TGTGCCAGCTCGTACCGGGACAGGGGACCCTATGGCTACACCTTC.

The chain employs TRBV7-9 and TRBJ2-1, with 8 nucleotides matching TRBD2. J lost 7 bases, V lost 5 bases, and 4 bases had no gene match. The CDR3 covers 13 residues. Germline CDR1 reads SEHNR; CDR2 reads FQNEAQ (reference sequence). The CDR3 sequence: CASSHAGGNEQFF. The CDR3, as DNA: TGTGCCAGCAGCCACGCGGGGGGAAATGAGCAGTTCTTC.

The chain links TRBV5-1 to TRBJ1-5; 10 bases match TRBD1. The junction had 2 bases not matched to a gene; V was cut back by 0 bases and J by 2 bases. Germline CDR1 and CDR2: SGHRS and YFSETQ. This CDR3 has 16 amino acids. The DNA of the CDR3 is TGCGCCAGCAGCTTGGGCGGGACAGGGGGCAATCAGCCCCAGCATTTT. Translation gives CASSLGGTGGNQPQHF.